A selection of T cell receptor beta chains follows, all from one sample in a study of prognosis after radiotherapy for stage I lung cancer. TCRdb reprocessed the multiplex PCR reads with MiXCR, giving one entry per CDR3 protein. Of 25,000 to 35,000 distinct CDR3 sequences detected, around 32% appear once; the ten largest clones hold 33%. The sample was PBMCs, taken before or after stereotactic body radiation therapy (not recorded which). These receptors originate from a donor aged 50 or older with non-small cell lung cancer. CDR3s include the opening cysteine and the closing phenylalanine or tryptophan. The D gene is left open where the match is weak. Size is stated for part of the rows, as once, few or many counts, or as a class when the clone is expanded.

TGTGCCAGCAACAGGGACAGCCTGCACGAGCAGTACTTC CASNRDSLHEQYF TRBD1 TRBJ2-7 TRBV12-3/TRBV12-4 many
TGTGCCAGCAGTTTATCTGGTGTCTATGGCTACACCTTC CASSLSGVYGYTF NA TRBJ1-2 TRBV27 NA
TGCAGCGAAGGGACAGGGTGCGGCTACACCTTC CSEGTGCGYTF TRBD1 TRBJ1-2 TRBV29-1 NA
TGTGCCAGCAGTAGCCGTGAAGGGTATAGTGAAGCTTTCTTT CASSSREGYSEAFF NA TRBJ1-1 TRBV7-9 many
TGCGCCAGCAGCCAAGGGGCCCAACAGACACCCGAAGCTTTCTTT CASSQGAQQTPEAFF NA TRBJ1-1 TRBV4-1 NA
TGTGCCTGGAGCGAGGACAGGGGGACAGATACGCAGTATTTT CAWSEDRGTDTQYF TRBD1 TRBJ2-3 TRBV30 many
TGTGCCACCAGTGCGAATGGTCAGTTTGCTTTCTTT CATSANGQFAFF NA TRBJ1-1 TRBV24-1 few
TGTGCCAGCAAGACTCACCTTGATGGGTCCTACGAGCAGTACTTC CASKTHLDGSYEQYF NA TRBJ2-7 TRBV6-1 many
TGTGCCAGCAGTTGGGGACTAGCGGGAGGATTCTCATACGAGCAGTACTTC CASSWGLAGGFSYEQYF TRBD2 TRBJ2-7 TRBV6-5 NA
TGTGCCAGCAGTTCCCCGGGACAAGCAGGAGAGACCCAGTACTTC CASSSPGQAGETQYF NA TRBJ2-5 TRBV28 many
TGTGCCTGGAGTGTTGGCAGCGCGGATTTGGGTACTGAAGCTTTCTTT CAWSVGSADLGTEAFF NA TRBJ1-1 TRBV30 many
TGTGCCACCAGCAGAGCAGGCGGGGTAGATTCCTACGAGCAGTACTTC CATSRAGGVDSYEQYF NA TRBJ2-7 TRBV15 many
TGTGCCAGCAGTTACTCCCGGGGGCCAAGTGGAAACACCATATATTTT CASSYSRGPSGNTIYF NA TRBJ1-3 TRBV6-2/TRBV6-3 few
TGCGCCAGCAGCTTGGAAGAGGGGGGCAACGAGCAGTACTTC CASSLEEGGNEQYF NA TRBJ2-7 TRBV5-1 NA
TGTGCCAGCAGCCCCCGTCTATTATTACAGGGGGGAAAAAACATTCAGTACTTC CASSPRLLLQGGKNIQYF TRBD1 TRBJ2-4 TRBV7-2 NA
TGTGCCAGCAGTTCCCCGAGGACCGAAACGAACACTGAAGCTTTCTTT CASSSPRTETNTEAFF NA TRBJ1-1 TRBV27 many
TGTGCCAGTAGTATCAGGGGTGCTAATGAAAAACTGTTTTTT CASSIRGANEKLFF NA TRBJ1-4 TRBV19 many
TGCAGTGCAACAGGGATCTCCTACGAGCAGTACTTC CSATGISYEQYF NA TRBJ2-7 TRBV20-1 NA
TGTGCCAGCAGTGAAGGGGGAGAGACCCAGTACTTC CASSEGGETQYF NA TRBJ2-5 TRBV2 many
TGCGCCAGCAGCTTGGGCAGCCAAGAGACCCAGTACTTC CASSLGSQETQYF NA TRBJ2-5 TRBV5-1 many
TGCGCCAGCAGCCCATCGACTATCGAGTCTAGCACAGATACGCAGTATTTT CASSPSTIESSTDTQYF NA TRBJ2-3 TRBV5-1 NA
TGTGCCAGCAGTTTACGCTATAGACAGGGACTCGTTACTGAAGCTTTCTTT CASSLRYRQGLVTEAFF TRBD1 TRBJ1-1 TRBV27 many
TGTGCCATAATGAGCGGGAGGGCAGATCAAGAGACCCAGTACTTC CAIMSGRADQETQYF TRBD2 TRBJ2-5 TRBV10-3 many
TGTGCCATCAACGGGAGGGCGGGAGGGTTTGCCGGGGAGCTGTTTTTT CAINGRAGGFAGELFF TRBD2 TRBJ2-2 TRBV10-3 many
TGTGCCAGTTCAGGGTACGCATGGGCGGGCGAGCAGTACTTC CASSGYAWAGEQYF NA TRBJ2-7 TRBV27 NA
TGTGCCAGCAGTGAGGATAGGGCCAAAAACATTCAGTACTTC CASSEDRAKNIQYF NA TRBJ2-4 TRBV2 NA
TGTGCCAGCAGCCCAGGGACTAGCGGGAGTAAAGATACGCAGTATTTT CASSPGTSGSKDTQYF TRBD2 TRBJ2-3 TRBV5-4 many
TGCGCCAGCAGCGCCAAGACACTAGCGGGAGGGACCGGGGAGCTGTTTTTT CASSAKTLAGGTGELFF TRBD2 TRBJ2-2 TRBV5-1 many
TGTGCCAGCAGTGAACGGCTAGCGGGGTACAATGAGCAGTTCTTC CASSERLAGYNEQFF TRBD2 TRBJ2-1 TRBV2 many
TGTGCCAGCAGTTACTCGATACTTACTGAAGCTTTCTTT CASSYSILTEAFF NA TRBJ1-1 TRBV6-5 many
TGTGCCAGCAGTCCTCCTGAAGGCGGGGAGCTGTTTTTT CASSPPEGGELFF NA TRBJ2-2 TRBV7-3 many
TGTGCCAGCACCCTACGCGGGAGCACTCCGGCGGAGCAGTACTTC CASTLRGSTPAEQYF TRBD2 TRBJ2-7 TRBV6-1 few